Sequencing of this T cell receptor (beta chain) was carried out in a study of T-cell reconstitution after alpha-beta-depleted transplantation in children. Library preparation (for TCRbeta) was performed with unique molecular identifiers. MiXCR was run by TCRdb on the PCR reads, yielding one entry per CDR3 protein. Among some 500,000 distinct CDR3 sequences listed, approximately 32% were seen once. The CDR3 extends over 15 amino acids. J was trimmed by 10 bases and V by 1 base; bases with no gene match: 10. The germline V gene encodes CDR1 SGHVT and CDR2 SQSDAQ. The chain couples TRBV7-4 to TRBJ2-1; 7 nucleotides agree with TRBD2. This clonotype was obtained from a human donor who donated a stem cell graft to a child with aplastic anemia. The material sequenced was PBMCs from the stem cell graft donor, taken from the stem cell graft. CDR3 bases: TGTGCCAGCAGCTTAGTTTCAAGCGGGGAGCGGGAGCAGTTCTTC. Protein sequence: CASSLVSSGEREQFF.